These T cell receptor beta chains were read from a single sample in a study of CD8 T cells in ankylosing spondylitis. TCRdb recomputed calls from the 5' RACE reads with MiXCR, one row per CDR3 protein. In the table there are approximately 250,000 distinct CDR3 sequences, roughly 32% of which are singletons. The sequenced sample was blood, either unsorted or a sorted T cell fraction (not recorded which). These receptors all stem from a male donor with ankylosing spondylitis or in good health (not recorded which). Each CDR3 is given with its conserved first and last residue. Fields, in order: clone size, V gene, J gene, D gene, CDR3 protein, CDR3 DNA. The D gene is left open where the match is weak. Clone size, where shown, is once, few, many, or a class for clones that have expanded.

>NA|TRBV2|TRBJ2-2|TRBD2
CAICSGTSGGAYTGELFF
TGTGCCATCTGTTCCGGGACTAGCGGGGGGGCCTACACCGGGGAGCTGTTTTTT
>NA|TRBV6-1|TRBJ2-1|TRBD2
CASSSPKAGGRGEQFF
TGTGCCAGCAGCTCCCCTAAAGCGGGGGGGCGAGGTGAGCAGTTCTTC
>NA|TRBV12-3/TRBV12-4|TRBJ2-3|NA
CASRALTDTQYF
TGTGCCAGCAGGGCCCTCACAGATACGCAGTATTTT
>NA|TRBV6-6|TRBJ1-5|NA
CASCSGGYQPQHF
TGTGCCAGCTGCTCTGGGGGGTACCAGCCCCAGCATTTT
>many|TRBV12-3/TRBV12-4|TRBJ2-5|NA
CASSLSGQETQYF
TGTGCCAGCAGTTTGAGCGGACAAGAGACCCAGTACTTC
>NA|TRBV4-1|TRBJ2-1|TRBD1
CASSLRDRRLSSYNEQFF
TGCGCCAGCAGCCTTCGGGACAGACGTCTTAGCTCCTACAATGAGCAGTTCTTC
>few|TRBV12-3/TRBV12-4|TRBJ2-3|NA
CASTRGTGMGPDTQYF
TGTGCCAGCACCCGGGGGACTGGGATGGGGCCAGATACGCAGTATTTT
>NA|TRBV20-1|TRBJ2-1|NA
CSARVSGGRSYNEQFF
TGCAGTGCTAGAGTTTCCGGGGGGCGCTCCTACAATGAGCAGTTCTTC
>NA|TRBV6-5|TRBJ1-1|TRBD1
CASSYSQGAIADTEAFF
TGTGCCAGCAGTTACTCACAGGGGGCTATTGCGGACACTGAAGCTTTCTTT
>few|TRBV29-1|TRBJ2-3|NA
CSFRAPDTQYF
TGCAGCTTCCGGGCCCCAGATACGCAGTATTTT
>NA|TRBV9|TRBJ1-1|NA
CASSAIGTEAFF
TGTGCCAGCAGCGCTATCGGCACTGAAGCTTTCTTT
>NA|TRBV7-9|TRBJ2-7|TRBD1
CASSPGQGSHEQYF
TGTGCCAGCAGCCCGGGACAGGGATCCCACGAGCAGTACTTC
>few|TRBV29-1|TRBJ2-7|NA
CSVEMGGSYEQYF
TGCAGCGTTGAGATGGGCGGTTCCTACGAGCAGTACTTC
>NA|TRBV5-1|TRBJ2-1|TRBD2
CASRAGTSYNEQFF
TGCGCCAGCAGAGCGGGGACCTCCTACAATGAGCAGTTCTTC
>once|TRBV18|TRBJ1-6|NA
CASSPFGGSNSPLHF
TGTGCCAGCTCACCCTTCGGCGGATCCAATTCACCCCTCCACTTT
>NA|TRBV29-1|TRBJ2-2|NA
CSVVGTDANTGELFF
TGCAGCGTTGTGGGGACGGACGCGAACACCGGGGAGCTGTTTTTT
>NA|TRBV12-3/TRBV12-4|TRBJ1-2|NA
CASRPWGGGDYGYTF
TGTGCCAGCAGGCCGTGGGGGGGCGGCGACTATGGCTACACCTTC
>NA|TRBV20-1|TRBJ1-1|TRBD1
CSAPGQGNTEAFF
TGCAGTGCTCCGGGACAGGGGAACACTGAAGCTTTCTTT
>NA|TRBV12-3/TRBV12-4|TRBJ2-5|NA
CASSLRAGERETQYF
TGTGCCAGCAGTTTAAGGGCCGGGGAGAGGGAGACCCAGTACTTC
>NA|TRBV20-1|TRBJ2-1|TRBD1
CSAKQGAFYNEQFF
TGCAGTGCTAAACAGGGGGCTTTCTACAATGAGCAGTTCTTC
>NA|TRBV20-1|TRBJ2-5|TRBD2
CSARAERRGETQYF
TGCAGTGCTAGAGCAGAAAGGCGGGGGGAGACCCAGTACTTC
>few|TRBV5-4|TRBJ1-3|NA
CASSLEISGNTIYF
TGTGCCAGCAGCTTAGAGATTTCTGGAAACACCATATATTTT
>NA|TRBV30|TRBJ1-4|TRBD1
CAWSPGTGREKLFF
TGTGCCTGGAGCCCCGGGACAGGTCGGGAAAAACTGTTTTTT
>once|TRBV12-3/TRBV12-4|TRBJ2-2|NA
CASSLYRDGELFF
TGTGCCAGCAGTTTATATCGGGACGGGGAGCTGTTTTTT
>NA|TRBV3-1|TRBJ1-6|NA
CASSQPGLPLHF
TGTGCCAGCAGCCAACCGGGTCTACCCCTCCACTTT
>few|TRBV5-1|TRBJ2-5|NA
CASSLGVGFQETQYF
TGCGCCAGCAGCTTGGGGGTAGGGTTCCAAGAGACCCAGTACTTC
>few|TRBV12-3/TRBV12-4|TRBJ2-7|NA
CASSLGGPRDPEQYF
TGTGCCAGCTCTTTGGGCGGTCCCAGAGACCCCGAGCAGTACTTC
>few|TRBV29-1|TRBJ2-7|NA
CSARKASSYEQYF
TGCAGCGCCAGAAAAGCGAGCTCCTACGAGCAGTACTTC
>NA|TRBV20-1|TRBJ2-5|NA
CSSEGGTHQETQYF
TGCAGTAGTGAGGGGGGGACCCACCAAGAGACCCAGTACTTC
>few|TRBV10-3|TRBJ1-5|NA
CAISEGASRQPQHF
TGTGCCATCAGTGAGGGGGCTAGTCGTCAGCCCCAGCATTTT
>NA|TRBV12-3/TRBV12-4|TRBJ2-7|TRBD1
CASRQRQGPTYEQYF
TGTGCCAGCAGACAAAGACAGGGACCAACCTACGAGCAGTACTTC
>NA|TRBV20-1|TRBJ1-1|NA
CSAKGGLETEAFF
TGCAGTGCAAAGGGCGGATTGGAAACTGAAGCTTTCTTT
>NA|TRBV7-9|TRBJ2-3|TRBD2
CASNRGGTDTQYF
TGTGCCAGCAATCGGGGGGGGACAGATACGCAGTATTTT
>once|TRBV28|TRBJ1-2|TRBD1
CASSLEDRIYYGYTF
TGTGCCAGCAGTTTAGAGGACAGGATATACTATGGCTACACCTTC
>few|TRBV12-3/TRBV12-4|TRBJ2-1|NA
CASRGGPSYNEQFF
TGTGCCAGCAGGGGGGGCCCCTCCTACAATGAGCAGTTCTTC
>few|TRBV10-3|TRBJ1-1|TRBD1
CATTWTGAPEAEAFF
TGTGCCACCACCTGGACAGGGGCGCCAGAGGCTGAAGCTTTCTTT
>NA|TRBV11-2|TRBJ1-5|NA
CASSLRADIGYSNQPQHF
TGTGCCAGCAGCTTAAGGGCAGACATCGGCTATAGCAATCAGCCCCAGCATTTT
>NA|TRBV25-1|TRBJ2-2|NA
CASSVGTGELFF
TGTGCCAGCAGTGTGGGTACCGGGGAGCTGTTTTTT
>NA|TRBV24-1|TRBJ2-1|NA
CATSIDTGSSYNEQFF
TGTGCCACCAGTATCGATACAGGGAGCTCCTACAATGAGCAGTTCTTC
>NA|TRBV12-3/TRBV12-4|TRBJ2-4|NA
CASSLDGNIQYF
TGTGCCAGCAGTTTAGACGGAAACATTCAGTACTTC
>NA|TRBV6-1|TRBJ2-4|NA
CASSFRGDIQYF
TGTGCCAGCAGCTTCAGGGGGGACATTCAGTACTTC
>NA|TRBV9|TRBJ2-5|NA
CASNPPGGGTQYF
TGTGCCAGCAACCCACCAGGGGGGGGCACCCAGTACTTC
>NA|TRBV12-3/TRBV12-4|TRBJ2-7|NA
CASRPSAAYEQYF
TGTGCCAGCAGACCCTCGGCAGCCTACGAGCAGTACTTC
>NA|TRBV6-5|TRBJ2-2|TRBD2
CASSYPKGTSGGTGELFF
TGTGCCAGCAGTTACCCGAAAGGGACTAGCGGGGGGACCGGGGAGCTGTTTTTT
>few|TRBV5-5|TRBJ2-7|NA
CASSLGPHRESYEQYF
TGTGCCAGCAGCTTGGGGCCCCACAGGGAGTCCTACGAGCAGTACTTC
>NA|TRBV28|TRBJ2-3|TRBD1
CASSLWGTGGTDTQYF
TGTGCCAGCAGTTTATGGGGGACAGGGGGCACAGATACGCAGTATTTT
>NA|TRBV6-1|TRBJ2-5|NA
CAGGGQETQYF
TGTGCCGGAGGGGGTCAAGAGACCCAGTACTTC
>NA|TRBV10-3|TRBJ2-3|TRBD1
CAISDYRQGQKDTQYF
TGTGCCATCAGTGACTATCGACAGGGCCAAAAAGATACGCAGTATTTT
>NA|TRBV20-1|TRBJ2-7|NA
CSARVQSYEQYF
TGCAGTGCTAGAGTTCAGTCCTACGAGCAGTACTTC
>few|TRBV28|TRBJ2-5|TRBD1
CASSRQGNQETQYF
TGTGCCAGCAGCCGACAGGGTAACCAAGAGACCCAGTACTTC